This T cell receptor beta chain was profiled in a study of post-analysis software for immune sequencing data. Study-wide context: Patients had relapsing-remitting, secondary progressive or progressive-relapsing multiple sclerosis; some lacked subtype.

This clonotype was recorded at least ten times. Its antigen is as yet unknown. Germline lookup yields CDR1 SQVTM and CDR2 ANQGSEA. The CDR3 is made up of 12 amino acids. V was clipped by 1 base and J by 7 bases, with 8 bases between them. Every TCR beta cDNA library bore unique molecular identifiers. About 500,000 cDNA molecules were obtained from about 1 to 10 million T cells. TCRdb independently ran MiXCR on the PCR reads; one entry per CDR3 protein. The data show fewer than 850,000 distinct CDR3 sequences, roughly 27% seen once. General study findings and limits: Analysis by F measure revealed that same-batch samples clustered strongly together. The five TRBV segments detected at higher frequency in patients than in controls included TRBV5-6, TRBV5-1 and TRBV20-1. Significantly decreased normalized Chao1 diversity was recorded for multiple sclerosis patients relative to controls.

Sequencing was performed on blood. The gene calls are TRBV29-1 and TRBJ2-4; D not resolved. This receptor was obtained from a girl aged 10-17 years with multiple sclerosis. The CDR3 is CSVEGRRNIQYF. The CDR3 coding sequence is TGCAGCGTTGAAGGTCGGCGGAACATTCAGTACTTC.